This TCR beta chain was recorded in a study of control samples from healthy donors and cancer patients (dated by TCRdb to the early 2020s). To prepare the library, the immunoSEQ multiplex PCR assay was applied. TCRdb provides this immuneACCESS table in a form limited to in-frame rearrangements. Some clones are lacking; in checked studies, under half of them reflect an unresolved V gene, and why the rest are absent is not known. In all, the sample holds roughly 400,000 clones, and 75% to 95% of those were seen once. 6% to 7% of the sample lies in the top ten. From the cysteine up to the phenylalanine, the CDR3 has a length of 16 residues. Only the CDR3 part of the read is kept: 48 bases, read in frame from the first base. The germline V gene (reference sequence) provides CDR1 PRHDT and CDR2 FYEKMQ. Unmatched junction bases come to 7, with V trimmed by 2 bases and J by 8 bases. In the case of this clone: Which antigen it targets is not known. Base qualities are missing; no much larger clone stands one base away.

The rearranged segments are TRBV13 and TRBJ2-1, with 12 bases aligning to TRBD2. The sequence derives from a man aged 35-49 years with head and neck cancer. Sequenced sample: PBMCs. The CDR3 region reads CASSLLPSGGAHEQFF. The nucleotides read TGTGCCAGCAGCTTACTGCCTAGCGGGGGGGCACATGAGCAGTTCTTC. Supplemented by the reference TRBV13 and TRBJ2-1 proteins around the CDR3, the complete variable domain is AAGVIQSPRHLIKEKRETATLKCYPIPRHDTVYWYQQGPGQDPQFLISFYEKMQSDKGSIPDRFSAQQFSDYHSELNMSSLELGDSALYFCASSLLPSGGAHEQFFGPGTRLTVL.